This T cell receptor beta chain comes out of a study of cytomegalovirus exposure and HLA in healthy donors. Whole-study results and caveats: Analyses of presence and absence presupposed an approximately uniform sequencing depth across donors. Rates of TCR association differed by HLA locus in a later analysis, with DRB1 highest and HLA-C lowest.

On this clone itself: Its antigen is still unknown.

13 Jbeta primers and 60 Vbeta primers were used for the PCR. Original analysis: About 12 million of about 80 million unique TCR beta chains were shared, per a later count. Clones were sequenced by immunoSEQ multiplex PCR, and TCRdb holds only the in-frame ones, with some missing. V and J calls plus clone size are reproduced from that table; the DNA served to infer D and trimming. This table has roughly 200,000 clones, 65% to 85% appearing once. Specimen: PBMCs. The TCR originated in a man under 40 in good health and CMV-seronegative.

This CDR3 reads CASSSYQRGAYEQYF. The DNA of the CDR3 is TGTGCCAGCAGCTCGTACCAGCGGGGGGCCTACGAGCAGTACTTC. The V and J genes are TRBV5-6 and TRBJ2-7; 9 positions match TRBD2. The V gene end was trimmed by 3 bases and the J gene end by 2 bases; junction bases not matched to a gene: 6. The CDR3 length is 15 residues. Germline V gene data show CDR1 as SGHDT and CDR2 as YYEEEE.